These T cell receptor beta chains were read from a single sample in a study of blood T cell repertoires in COVID-19. Some clones are missing from TCRdb's copy, which holds only in-frame ones; the method was immunoSEQ multiplex PCR. Among roughly 160,000 clones listed, approximately 80% were seen once. Material: PBMCs or T cells enriched from blood (not recorded which). All receptors come from a man aged 45-65 years who had recovered from COVID-19. CDR3s include the opening cysteine and the closing phenylalanine or tryptophan. The D gene is left open where the match is weak. Size is omitted from some rows. Given values are once, few, many or a class for expanded clones.

clone size: .
V gene: TRBV7-3
D gene: .
J gene: TRBJ2-1
CDR3 DNA: TGTGCCAGCAGCTTAGCGGGGGCCCGAGATGAGCAGTTCTTC
CDR3 protein: CASSLAGARDEQFF

clone size: .
V gene: TRBV6-4
D gene: .
J gene: TRBJ2-7
CDR3 DNA: TGTGCCAGCAGCGACTACAGGCTAGGGACTTACTACGAGCAGTACTTC
CDR3 protein: CASSDYRLGTYYEQYF

clone size: .
V gene: TRBV2
D gene: .
J gene: TRBJ2-3
CDR3 DNA: TGTGCCAGCAGTGTGCTTAGCGGATACACAGATACGCAGTATTTT
CDR3 protein: CASSVLSGYTDTQYF

clone size: .
V gene: TRBV2
D gene: .
J gene: TRBJ1-3
CDR3 DNA: TGTGCCAGCCGGAGCCCCATCGTGTCTACTCGAAGTGCCACCATATATTTT
CDR3 protein: CASRSPIVSTRSATIYF

clone size: .
V gene: TRBV13
D gene: TRBD1
J gene: TRBJ2-1
CDR3 DNA: TGTGCCAGCAGCTTAAGTCTCGGACAGGGGGAGGGTGAGCAGTTCTTC
CDR3 protein: CASSLSLGQGEGEQFF

clone size: .
V gene: TRBV28
D gene: .
J gene: TRBJ1-2
CDR3 DNA: TGTGCCAGCAGTTTAGTAGGGGGAAATGGCTACACCTTC
CDR3 protein: CASSLVGGNGYTF

clone size: .
V gene: TRBV3-1/TRBV3-2
D gene: .
J gene: TRBJ2-7
CDR3 DNA: TGTGCCAGCAGCCAAGGTCTAGCCAACTACGAGCAGTACTTC
CDR3 protein: CASSQGLANYEQYF

clone size: .
V gene: TRBV9
D gene: TRBD2
J gene: TRBJ2-6
CDR3 DNA: TGTGCCAGCAGCGTAGGAGGACTAGGTGGGGCCAACGTCCTGACTTTC
CDR3 protein: CASSVGGLGGANVLTF

clone size: .
V gene: TRBV18
D gene: TRBD1
J gene: TRBJ1-1
CDR3 DNA: TGTGCCAGCGCATCCGACAGGGTGAACACTGAAGCTTTCTTT
CDR3 protein: CASASDRVNTEAFF

clone size: .
V gene: TRBV7-3
D gene: .
J gene: TRBJ2-3
CDR3 DNA: TGTGCCAGCAGCCACCCCGGCGGAACAGATACGCAGTATTTT
CDR3 protein: CASSHPGGTDTQYF

clone size: .
V gene: TRBV4-1
D gene: TRBD2
J gene: TRBJ2-1
CDR3 DNA: TGCGCCAGCAGCCAAACCGGGACTAGCGGGCCCTACAATGAGCAGTTCTTC
CDR3 protein: CASSQTGTSGPYNEQFF

clone size: few
V gene: TRBV5-4
D gene: TRBD2
J gene: TRBJ2-1
CDR3 DNA: TGTGCCAGCAGCCCCGGGACTAGCGGGAGAGTTGAGCAGTTCTTC
CDR3 protein: CASSPGTSGRVEQFF

clone size: .
V gene: TRBV5-1
D gene: .
J gene: TRBJ2-5
CDR3 DNA: TGCGCCAGCAGCTTGGGTCCGAGTCTAGAGACCCAGTACTTC
CDR3 protein: CASSLGPSLETQYF

clone size: .
V gene: TRBV5-5
D gene: .
J gene: TRBJ2-5
CDR3 DNA: TGTGCCAGCAGCTACGGACAGCTCCAAGAGACCCAGTACTTC
CDR3 protein: CASSYGQLQETQYF

clone size: .
V gene: TRBV15
D gene: TRBD2
J gene: TRBJ2-5
CDR3 DNA: TGTGCCACCAGCAGAGATTGGGGGGGAGAGACCCAGTACTTC
CDR3 protein: CATSRDWGGETQYF

clone size: .
V gene: TRBV6-5
D gene: TRBD1
J gene: TRBJ1-2
CDR3 DNA: TGTGCCAGCAGACGGGGACAGCCCTATGGCTACACCTTC
CDR3 protein: CASRRGQPYGYTF

clone size: .
V gene: TRBV2
D gene: .
J gene: TRBJ2-3
CDR3 DNA: TGTGCCAGCAGTGATCTCCTACGAGGGGATACGCAGTATTTT
CDR3 protein: CASSDLLRGDTQYF

clone size: .
V gene: TRBV7-2
D gene: TRBD1
J gene: TRBJ2-7
CDR3 DNA: TGTGCCAGCAGCGTTTCCGGGACAGGGTACTACGAGCAGTACTTC
CDR3 protein: CASSVSGTGYYEQYF

clone size: .
V gene: TRBV9
D gene: .
J gene: TRBJ1-1
CDR3 DNA: TGTGCCAGCAGCGTAGAAGCTCGGGCAGGGGATCGCACTGAAGCTTTCTTT
CDR3 protein: CASSVEARAGDRTEAFF

clone size: .
V gene: TRBV5-1
D gene: TRBD1
J gene: TRBJ1-4
CDR3 DNA: TGCGCCAGCAGCGTGGACGGACAGGGTAATGAAAAACTGTTTTTT
CDR3 protein: CASSVDGQGNEKLFF

clone size: .
V gene: TRBV28
D gene: .
J gene: TRBJ2-3
CDR3 DNA: TGTGCCAGCAGTTTAGATGGCAGCACAGATACGCAGTATTTT
CDR3 protein: CASSLDGSTDTQYF

clone size: .
V gene: TRBV10-3
D gene: .
J gene: TRBJ2-2
CDR3 DNA: TGTGCCATCAACTTCGACAGACCCTCCCACACCGGGGAGCTGTTTTTT
CDR3 protein: CAINFDRPSHTGELFF

clone size: .
V gene: TRBV9
D gene: TRBD1
J gene: TRBJ1-2
CDR3 DNA: TGTGCCAGCAGCACCCGGGACAGTTCTAACTATGGCTACACCTTC
CDR3 protein: CASSTRDSSNYGYTF

clone size: .
V gene: TRBV2
D gene: .
J gene: TRBJ1-1
CDR3 DNA: TGTGCCAGCAGCAAGAGCTCCCCGGCAGGTATGAACACTGAAGCTTTCTTT
CDR3 protein: CASSKSSPAGMNTEAFF

clone size: .
V gene: TRBV29-1
D gene: TRBD2
J gene: TRBJ2-1
CDR3 DNA: TGCAGCTCGCGGACTAGCGGGGGCTACAATGAGCAGTTCTTC
CDR3 protein: CSSRTSGGYNEQFF

clone size: .
V gene: TRBV28
D gene: .
J gene: TRBJ2-5
CDR3 DNA: TGTGCCAGCAGTTTATTCGGGGAGACCCAGTACTTC
CDR3 protein: CASSLFGETQYF

clone size: few
V gene: TRBV28
D gene: .
J gene: TRBJ2-6
CDR3 DNA: TGTGCCAGCAGTTTATCTTACAGGGACTCTGGGGCCAACGTCCTGACTTTC
CDR3 protein: CASSLSYRDSGANVLTF

clone size: .
V gene: TRBV30
D gene: .
J gene: TRBJ1-1
CDR3 DNA: TGTGCCTGGAGGTCGGCTGTCAGGATGAACACTGAAGCTTTCTTT
CDR3 protein: CAWRSAVRMNTEAFF

clone size: .
V gene: TRBV29-1
D gene: .
J gene: TRBJ1-3
CDR3 DNA: TGCAGCGTTGGTGAGGGCTCCGGAAACACCATATATTTT
CDR3 protein: CSVGEGSGNTIYF

clone size: .
V gene: TRBV7-2
D gene: .
J gene: TRBJ1-2
CDR3 DNA: TGTGCCAGCACCCAAAAACAGGTTAACTATGGCTACACCTTC
CDR3 protein: CASTQKQVNYGYTF

clone size: .
V gene: TRBV3-1/TRBV3-2
D gene: .
J gene: TRBJ2-2
CDR3 DNA: TGTGCCAGCAGCTCCCTTAAGGGGGGGCCGACCGGGGAGCTGTTTTTT
CDR3 protein: CASSSLKGGPTGELFF

clone size: .
V gene: TRBV5-1
D gene: TRBD2
J gene: TRBJ2-3
CDR3 DNA: TGCGCCAGCAGCTTTGGTAGCGGGGGCACAGATACGCAGTATTTT
CDR3 protein: CASSFGSGGTDTQYF

clone size: .
V gene: TRBV6-5
D gene: TRBD1
J gene: TRBJ2-7
CDR3 DNA: TGTGCCAGCAGTAAGCAGGGGGTCTCCTACGAGCAGTACTTC
CDR3 protein: CASSKQGVSYEQYF

clone size: .
V gene: TRBV18
D gene: .
J gene: TRBJ1-1
CDR3 DNA: TGTGCCAGCTCCGCCGGACAGAACACTGAAGCTTTCTTT
CDR3 protein: CASSAGQNTEAFF

clone size: once
V gene: TRBV7-9
D gene: .
J gene: TRBJ1-6
CDR3 DNA: TGTGCCAGCGGGCTACCCTATAATTCACCCCTCCACTTT
CDR3 protein: CASGLPYNSPLHF

clone size: .
V gene: TRBV4-2
D gene: TRBD1
J gene: TRBJ1-2
CDR3 DNA: TGTGCCAGCAGCCAAGAAGACAGGGGGCGAGGAGGCTACACCTTC
CDR3 protein: CASSQEDRGRGGYTF

clone size: many
V gene: TRBV7-9
D gene: TRBD1
J gene: TRBJ2-7
CDR3 DNA: TGTGCCAGCAGCTTAATCGGCGAGGGGGCGAAGTACCACGAGCAGTACTTC
CDR3 protein: CASSLIGEGAKYHEQYF

clone size: .
V gene: TRBV30
D gene: .
J gene: TRBJ1-1
CDR3 DNA: TGTGCCTGGAGTTACATGAACACTGAAGCTTTCTTT
CDR3 protein: CAWSYMNTEAFF

clone size: .
V gene: TRBV19
D gene: TRBD1
J gene: TRBJ1-2
CDR3 DNA: TGTGCCAGTCGGGGGACAGGTTTTGACTATGGCTACACCTTC
CDR3 protein: CASRGTGFDYGYTF

clone size: .
V gene: TRBV11-3
D gene: TRBD2
J gene: TRBJ2-7
CDR3 DNA: TGTGCCAGCAGCTTAGGGCCTAGCGGGAACTACGAGCAGTACTTC
CDR3 protein: CASSLGPSGNYEQYF

clone size: once
V gene: TRBV20-1
D gene: .
J gene: TRBJ1-2
CDR3 DNA: TGCAGTGCGGGAGTCGTTTATGGCTACACCTTC
CDR3 protein: CSAGVVYGYTF

clone size: .
V gene: TRBV19
D gene: .
J gene: TRBJ1-1
CDR3 DNA: TGTGCCAGTAAGAACAGAATCACTGAAGCTTTCTTT
CDR3 protein: CASKNRITEAFF

clone size: few
V gene: TRBV3-1/TRBV3-2
D gene: .
J gene: TRBJ2-1
CDR3 DNA: TGTGCCAGCAGCGGGGCTCTCTACAATGAGCAGTTCTTC
CDR3 protein: CASSGALYNEQFF

clone size: .
V gene: TRBV7-9
D gene: .
J gene: TRBJ2-1
CDR3 DNA: TGTGCCAGCAGCTTATATCCGGGGGGCCTATTGGGGAATGAGCAGTTCTTC
CDR3 protein: CASSLYPGGLLGNEQFF

clone size: few
V gene: TRBV10-1
D gene: TRBD1
J gene: TRBJ2-7
CDR3 DNA: TGCGCCAGCAGTGAAGGACGACAGGGGCGAGGTGAGCAGTACTTC
CDR3 protein: CASSEGRQGRGEQYF

clone size: .
V gene: TRBV29-1
D gene: TRBD2
J gene: TRBJ2-3
CDR3 DNA: TGCAGCGTTCCGAGACTAGCGGGCACAGATACGCAGTATTTT
CDR3 protein: CSVPRLAGTDTQYF

clone size: few
V gene: TRBV7-9
D gene: .
J gene: TRBJ2-7
CDR3 DNA: TGTGCCAGCAGCTCCACGACAGGTGCCTCCTACGAGCAGTACTTC
CDR3 protein: CASSSTTGASYEQYF

clone size: .
V gene: TRBV6-5
D gene: TRBD2
J gene: TRBJ2-3
CDR3 DNA: TGTGCCAGTCTGGCGGGGGGGCGGGATACGCAGTATTTT
CDR3 protein: CASLAGGRDTQYF

clone size: .
V gene: TRBV7-3
D gene: TRBD2
J gene: TRBJ2-1
CDR3 DNA: TGTGCCAGCAGCTTAACGGGGAGGGGCCGGGAGCAGTTCTTC
CDR3 protein: CASSLTGRGREQFF

clone size: few
V gene: TRBV10-3
D gene: TRBD1
J gene: TRBJ2-7
CDR3 DNA: TGTGCCATCAGTGGAGGGGAGGACAGGGTAGTCGAGCAGTACTTC
CDR3 protein: CAISGGEDRVVEQYF

clone size: .
V gene: TRBV29-1
D gene: .
J gene: TRBJ2-3
CDR3 DNA: TGCAGCGTTGAAAGGACGTTCGGGGGGCTGAGCACAGATACGCAGTATTTT
CDR3 protein: CSVERTFGGLSTDTQYF

clone size: .
V gene: TRBV28
D gene: TRBD1
J gene: TRBJ1-1
CDR3 DNA: TGTGCCAGCAGTTTCAGGGGGCGAGGCACTGAAGCTTTCTTT
CDR3 protein: CASSFRGRGTEAFF

clone size: .
V gene: TRBV6-5
D gene: .
J gene: TRBJ2-7
CDR3 DNA: TGTGCCAGCAGGAAGACAGGTTACGAGCAGTACTTC
CDR3 protein: CASRKTGYEQYF

clone size: .
V gene: TRBV28
D gene: .
J gene: TRBJ1-6
CDR3 DNA: TGTGCCAGCGTATACGCTACCTCGGGGAAAAATTCACCCCTCCACTTT
CDR3 protein: CASVYATSGKNSPLHF

clone size: .
V gene: TRBV27
D gene: TRBD2
J gene: TRBJ2-2
CDR3 DNA: TGTGCCAGCGGGTCGGGACTAGCGGGAGGAATCACCGGGGAGCTGTTTTTT
CDR3 protein: CASGSGLAGGITGELFF

clone size: many
V gene: TRBV21-1
D gene: .
J gene: TRBJ1-6
CDR3 DNA: TGTGCCAGCAGCCTAAGGACAGGGGTAGATAATTCACCCCTCCACTTT
CDR3 protein: CASSLRTGVDNSPLHF

clone size: .
V gene: TRBV19
D gene: TRBD2
J gene: TRBJ2-2
CDR3 DNA: TGTGCCAGTAGGACGCTAGCGGGAGAGGGCACCGGGGAGCTGTTTTTT
CDR3 protein: CASRTLAGEGTGELFF

clone size: .
V gene: TRBV30
D gene: TRBD1
J gene: TRBJ2-5
CDR3 DNA: TGTGCCTGCAACCAGGGTTTCAGGGGGGAGACCCAGTACTTC
CDR3 protein: CACNQGFRGETQYF